This T cell receptor (beta chain) appears in the sequencing data of a study of blood T cell repertoires in COVID-19. Overall study context: Samples representing acute and convalescent COVID-19 were sourced from the United States, Italy and Spain.

The data were produced by immunoSEQ multiplex PCR, yet TCRdb's version contains in-frame clones alone and is incomplete. The profile shows some 670,000 clones, 85% to 90% of them singletons. The clonotype originates from a woman between 18 and 29 years old with acute or convalescent COVID-19. What was sequenced was peripheral blood.

CDR3 sequence (DNA): TGTGCCACCAGACCTTCCGTTGGGACAGGGGTCTACGAGCAGTACTTC. Translated, it gives CATRPSVGTGVYEQYF. The chain links TRBV6-2 or TRBV6-3 to TRBJ2-7; 10 nucleotides match TRBD1. Germline CDR1 and CDR2: MNHEY and SVGEGT. The J segment lost 3 bases and the V segment lost 10 bases, leaving 15 bases of the junction unmatched. The CDR3 consists of 16 residues.